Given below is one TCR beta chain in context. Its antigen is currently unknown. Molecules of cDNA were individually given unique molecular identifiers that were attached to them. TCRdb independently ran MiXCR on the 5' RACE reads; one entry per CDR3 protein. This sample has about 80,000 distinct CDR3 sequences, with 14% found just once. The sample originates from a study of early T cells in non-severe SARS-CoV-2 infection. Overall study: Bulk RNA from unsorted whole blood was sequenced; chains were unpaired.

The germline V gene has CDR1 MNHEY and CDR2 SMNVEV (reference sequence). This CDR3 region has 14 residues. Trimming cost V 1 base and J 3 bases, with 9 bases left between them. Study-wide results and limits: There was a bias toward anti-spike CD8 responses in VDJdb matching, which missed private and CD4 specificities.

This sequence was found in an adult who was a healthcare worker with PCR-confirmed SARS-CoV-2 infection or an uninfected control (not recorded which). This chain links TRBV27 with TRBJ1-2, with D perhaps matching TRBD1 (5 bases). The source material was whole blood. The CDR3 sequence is CASSLWGGDYGYTF. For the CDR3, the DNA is TGTGCCAGCAGTTTATGGGGCGGGGACTATGGCTACACCTTC.